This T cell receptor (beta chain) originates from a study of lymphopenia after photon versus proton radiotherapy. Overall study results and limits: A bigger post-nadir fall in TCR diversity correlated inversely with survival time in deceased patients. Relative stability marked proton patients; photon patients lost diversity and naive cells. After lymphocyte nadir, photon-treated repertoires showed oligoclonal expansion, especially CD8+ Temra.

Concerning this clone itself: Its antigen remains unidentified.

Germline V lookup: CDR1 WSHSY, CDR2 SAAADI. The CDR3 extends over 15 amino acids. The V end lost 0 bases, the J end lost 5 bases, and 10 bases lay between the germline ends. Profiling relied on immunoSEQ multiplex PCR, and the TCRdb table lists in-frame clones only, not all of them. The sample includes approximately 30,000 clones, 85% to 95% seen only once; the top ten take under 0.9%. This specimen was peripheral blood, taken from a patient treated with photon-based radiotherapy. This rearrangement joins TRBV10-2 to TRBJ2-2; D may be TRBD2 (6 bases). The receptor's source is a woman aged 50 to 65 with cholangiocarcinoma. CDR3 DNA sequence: TGCGCCAGCAGTGAGTCGGGACTGCCTACCGGGGAGCTGTTTTTT. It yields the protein CASSESGLPTGELFF.